Each of the 22 T cell receptor beta chains below was sequenced from the same sample in a study of shared clonotypes between healthy human individuals. TCRdb keeps only in-frame clones here, not all; method: immunoSEQ multiplex PCR. The table includes approximately 1,500,000 clones, nearly 99% detected once. The specimen was naive CD4+ T cells sorted from blood. Documented subset: CD45RA+ positively selected. The receptors derive from a man aged 30-40 years in good health.

The gene calls are TRBV11-3 and TRBJ2-1; possibly TRBD2 for D (5 bases). This CDR3 is built from 17 residues. Per germline, CDR1 SGHNT and CDR2 YENEEA. Between the trimmed V and J ends, which lost 4 bases and 0 bases, there was a span of 16 bases. CDR3 nucleotides: TGTGCCAGCAGCTCCCGTCAGAGCGGCCGCTCCTACAATGAGCAGTTCTTC. Translation: CASSSRQSGRSYNEQFF.

This clone showed up just once. The rearrangement joins TRBV18 to TRBJ2-1; 7 bases line up with TRBD1. The CDR3 covers 15 residues. Per the germline V gene, CDR1 is KGHSH and CDR2 is LQKENI. V was pared by 3 bases and J by 12 bases, with 14 bases of the junction left unmatched. The CDR3 bases are TGTGCCAGCTCACCTCGACAGGGAGAGGTTTTACGGCAGTTCTTC. It specifies CASSPRQGEVLRQFF.

The chain combines TRBV5-6 with TRBJ1-5; TRBD1 agrees at 8 bases. The germline CDR1 and CDR2 sequences are SGHDT and YYEEEE. The CDR3 extends over 15 amino acids. The junction had 5 bases not matched to a gene; V was cut back by 4 bases and J by 2 bases. As DNA, the CDR3 is TGTGCCAGCAGCCAGGGGGCTCGGGGCAATCAGCCCCAGCATTTT. Residues: CASSQGARGNQPQHF. The full variable domain, rest sourced from reference TRBV5-6 and TRBJ1-5, is DAGVTQSPTHLIKTRGQQVTLRCSPKSGHDTVSWYQQALGQGPQFIFQYYEEEERQRGNFPDRFSGHQFPNYSSELNVNALLLGDSALYLCASSQGARGNQPQHFGDGTRLSIL.

V is TRBV7-2 and J is TRBJ2-1; TRBD1 aligns across 8 bases. The CDR3 covers 14 residues. Germline values: CDR1 SGHTA, CDR2 FQGNSA. V lost 4 bases and J lost 7; bases outside the gene matches: 6. The DNA of the CDR3 is TGTGCCAGCAGCTGGCAGGGGGCTCGGAATGAGCAGTTCTTC. Translation: CASSWQGARNEQFF.

V is TRBV29-1 and J is TRBJ1-5; 10 bases line up with TRBD1. Trimming at V came to 4 bases and at J to 7 bases, leaving 10 bases not matched to a gene. CDR3 length: 15 amino acids. Germline CDR1 and CDR2: SQVTM and ANQGSEA. The DNA of the CDR3 is TGCAGCGTTGGGTACGCCGGGACAGGGGTCCAGCCCCAGCATTTT. It is translated as CSVGYAGTGVQPQHF.

This chain joins TRBV27 and TRBJ2-1; D remains ambiguous. Trimming removed 6 bases at V and 3 bases at J, with 15 bases between. The germline CDR1 and CDR2 sequences are MNHEY and SMNVEV (reference sequence). This CDR3 is 15 amino acids long. CDR3 coding DNA: TGTGCCAGCAGCCCCTCGCACAGAAACTACAATGAGCAGTTCTTC. Its translation: CASSPSHRNYNEQFF.

The chain links TRBV27 to TRBJ2-7; TRBD1 aligns across 8 bases. Germline V CDR1 and CDR2: MNHEY, SMNVEV (reference sequence). CDR3 length: 14 amino acids. V was pared by 5 bases and J by 2 bases, with 5 bases of the junction left unmatched. The CDR3: CASSNGQGPYEQYF. The CDR3 DNA reads TGTGCCAGCAGTAACGGACAGGGACCCTACGAGCAGTACTTC.

This rearrangement joins TRBV7-2 to TRBJ2-3; no clear D gene. CDR1 SGHTA and CDR2 FQGNSA come from the germline V gene. Trimming removed 5 bases from V and 6 bases from J, with 18 bases in between. CDR3 length: 15 residues. The CDR3, as DNA: TGTGCCAGCAGCATAGAAGGGAACTTTGTGGATACGCAGTATTTT. This encodes CASSIEGNFVDTQYF.

The chain employs TRBV28 and TRBJ1-5; 9 nucleotides align to TRBD1. The CDR3 totals 15 residues. Trimming took 3 bases from V and 3 from J; bases not matched to a gene: 3. The germline V gene has CDR1 MDHEN and CDR2 SYDVKM. CDR3 sequence (DNA): TGTGCCAGCAGTTTGGGACAGGGATTCAATCAGCCCCAGCATTTT. It yields the protein CASSLGQGFNQPQHF. Filled out from reference TRBV28 and TRBJ1-5, the complete variable domain reads DVKVTQSSRYLVKRTGEKVFLECVQDMDHENMFWYRQDPGLGLRLIYFSYDVKMKEKGDIPEGYSVSREKKERFSLILESASTNQTSMYLCASSLGQGFNQPQHFGDGTRLSIL.

Points on this clone: The same CDR3 can be traced to other DNA sequences in this sample. This chain uses TRBV5-1 with TRBJ2-5; D uncertain. The V end was cut by 0 bases, the J end by 2 bases, with 5 bases between. The CDR3 extends over 13 amino acids. Germline values: CDR1 SGHRS, CDR2 YFSETQ. The CDR3 DNA reads as TGCGCCAGCAGCTTGGAAGGGCAAGAGACCCAGTACTTC. Translation gives CASSLEGQETQYF.

With respect to this clone: The sample has other DNA sequences that encode this CDR3 too. V gene TRBV18 combines with J gene TRBJ1-5; D uncertain. The CDR3 has 14 residues. Trimming shortened V by 3 bases and J by 0 bases, and 6 bases separated the two germline ends. Germline assignment: CDR1 KGHSH and CDR2 LQKENI. In DNA, the CDR3 is TGTGCCAGCTCACCCGGGAATAGCAATCAGCCCCAGCATTTT. Translated, it gives CASSPGNSNQPQHF.

The V call is TRBV18, the J call TRBJ2-7; TRBD1 is a possible D gene (6 bases). Germline V gene sequence: CDR1 KGHSH, CDR2 LQKENI. V dropped 6 bases and J dropped 7 bases, with 19 bases sitting between them. There are 14 residues in the CDR3. The CDR3 nucleotides read TGTGCCAGCTCCTCGATACAGGGAATGAGAGAGCAGTACTTC. This encodes CASSSIQGMREQYF.

The rearrangement links TRBV27 to TRBJ1-1, with D unresolved. Trimming removed 0 bases at V and 7 bases at J, with 15 bases between. Germline lookup yields CDR1 MNHEY and CDR2 SMNVEV (reference sequence). The CDR3 totals 15 residues. The CDR3 region is CASSLSIGVSSEAFF. The CDR3 DNA sequence: TGTGCCAGCAGTTTATCGATCGGGGTTTCCAGTGAAGCTTTCTTT.

V usage is TRBV4-1 and J usage is TRBJ2-7, with unresolved D. Trimming shortened V by 0 bases and J by 5 bases, and 11 bases separated the two germline ends. From germline, CDR1 is MGHRA and CDR2 YSYEKL. CDR3 length equals 14 residues. CDR3 DNA sequence: TGCGCCAGCAGCCAAGAACGCCCGAAAAACGAGCAGTACTTC. Translation: CASSQERPKNEQYF.

The gene calls are TRBV27 and TRBJ2-3; 8 positions match TRBD2. The trim removed 5 bases at V and 5 bases at J, leaving 6 bases unmatched. Germline V gene lookup returns CDR1 MNHEY and CDR2 SMNVEV (reference sequence). The CDR3 has 14 residues. The CDR3 here is CASSPTSDEDTQYF. CDR3 nucleotides: TGTGCCAGCAGTCCGACTAGCGACGAAGATACGCAGTATTTT.

The chain has TRBV5-1 and TRBJ2-7; 8 bases are shared with TRBD2. This CDR3 has 15 amino acids. The J segment lost 4 bases and the V segment lost 3 bases, leaving 9 bases of the junction unmatched. The V gene's germline CDR1 is SGHRS and CDR2 YFSETQ. CDR3 protein: CASSSSGTSIYEQYF. The DNA for the CDR3 is TGCGCCAGCAGCTCCTCCGGGACTAGTATTTACGAGCAGTACTTC. Full variable domain (missing parts from reference TRBV5-1 and TRBJ2-7): KAGVTQTPRYLIKTRGQQVTLSCSPISGHRSVSWYQQTPGQGLQFLFEYFSETQRNKGNFPGRFSGRQFSNSRSEMNVSTLELGDSALYLCASSSSGTSIYEQYFGPGTRLTVT.

The V call is TRBV9, the J call TRBJ2-7; D gene ambiguous. Trimming cost V 0 bases and J 2 bases, with 9 bases left between them. CDR3 length: 14 amino acids. From germline, CDR1 is SGDLS and CDR2 YYNGEE. The CDR3 DNA reads TGTGCCAGCAGCGTAGAAGAGAAAGCCTACGAGCAGTACTTC. Its protein is CASSVEEKAYEQYF.

The chain combines TRBV4-2 with TRBJ2-2, with TRBD1 matching over 11 bases. Trimming at V came to 3 bases and at J to 5 bases, leaving 2 bases not matched to a gene. Germline values: CDR1 LGHNA, CDR2 YNFKEQ. The CDR3 covers 15 residues. CDR3 region: CASSQGQGGTGELFF. The CDR3 DNA sequence: TGTGCCAGCAGCCAGGGACAGGGGGGGACCGGGGAGCTGTTTTTT.

The chain combines TRBV11-2 with TRBJ2-5; TRBD1 agrees at 7 bases. The V gene's germline CDR1 is SGHAT and CDR2 FQNNGV. CDR3 length equals 13 residues. The J segment lost 5 bases and the V segment lost 8 bases, leaving 8 bases of the junction unmatched. CDR3 sequence (DNA): TGTGCCAGCGAGGGACAAGGGGGCGAGACCCAGTACTTC. It codes for CASEGQGGETQYF.

This clone was seen just once. The rearrangement uses TRBV7-9 and TRBJ1-2; D remains ambiguous. The germline CDR1 and CDR2 sequences are SEHNR and FQNEAQ (reference sequence). Trimming took off 1 base at V and 5 bases at J, with 11 bases between the two ends. The CDR3 spans 14 residues. The CDR3 region has the DNA TGTGCCAGCAGCTTAGACGGCGGGAAATATGGCTACACCTTC. Its translation: CASSLDGGKYGYTF.

Remarks on this clone: Other DNA sequences of this sample code for an identical CDR3. CDR3 sequence (DNA): TGTGCCAGCAGTAGAGCTGGGATCTCCTACGAGCAGTACTTC. Translated: CASSRAGISYEQYF. The V and J genes are TRBV25-1 and TRBJ2-7, with no clear D. Germline CDR1 and CDR2: MGHDK and SYGVNS. The CDR3 is 14 amino acids. Trimming cost V 5 bases and J 0 bases, with 11 bases left between them.

V gene TRBV19 combines with J gene TRBJ2-1, with 8 bases that match TRBD1. Germline CDR1 LNHDA, CDR2 SQIVND (reference sequence). The CDR3 extends over 14 amino acids. V gave up 0 bases and J gave up 8 bases; unmatched junction bases: 3. The CDR3 DNA sequence: TGTGCCAGTAGTATAGAAACAGGGGGGTATGAGCAGTTCTTC. Translated, it gives CASSIETGGYEQFF.